This T cell receptor beta chain was captured in a study of shared clonotypes between healthy human individuals. Study summary: The cohort comprised two women and a few men. Their ages spanned 18 to 49 years.

Adult donors, all healthy and HIV-negative, had no recent acute infections or vaccinations. Nashville, Tennessee was home to all donors, each a Caucasian adult. This clone was picked up many times. The assay was run at deep level. Libraries were prepared by immunoSEQ multiplex PCR; TCRdb keeps only in-frame clonotypes and omits some of them. The table lists approximately 640,000 clones, less than 80% of them singletons. Trimming removed 3 bases at V and 4 bases at J, with 13 bases between. Germline CDR1 SGHRS, CDR2 YFSETQ. The CDR3 is 14 residues long. The chain links TRBV5-1 to TRBJ1-1; maybe TRBD1 (6 bases). The source material was memory CD4+ T cells sorted from blood. As for subset: CD45RA-negative fraction. The receptor was derived from a woman in her 30s in good health. CDR3 nucleotides: TGCGCCAGCAGCTCTCAAGAGGGGGGCACTGAAGCTTTCTTT. Translation: CASSSQEGGTEAFF.